This T cell receptor (beta chain) was captured in a study of T cell repertoires and HLA-DP antigens. About the research overall: One alloantigen had around ten groove amino acid differences from self, the other one. DNA input averaged approximately 230 ng in sorted CD137+CD4+ and 1,200 ng in pre-culture CD4+. Study-level points and caveats: Naive and memory CD4+ repertoires were not analysed separately. Pre-culture clonality, about 0.042, was far below sorted CD137+ clonality of about 0.41.

Sequenced by immunoSEQ multiplex PCR; TCRdb stores in-frame clones only, minus some. This sample has around 100,000 clones; almost 95% occur once, and the top ten carry roughly 0.3%. In this sample, this clone turned up a few times. Its antigen is not identified. Sequenced: CD4+ T cells from PBMCs. The clonotype originates from a woman under 30 in good health and CMV-seronegative.

The CDR3 spells CASSLSKDGYTF. The CDR3 DNA reads TGTGCCAGCAGCTTATCTAAGGATGGCTACACCTTC. This sequence joins TRBV7-9 and TRBJ1-2; D is unclear. There are 12 residues in the CDR3. Germline V gene lookup returns CDR1 SEHNR and CDR2 FQNEAQ (reference sequence). Trimming removed 2 bases from V and 6 bases from J, with 7 bases in between.